A single TCR beta chain is shown here with its context. V lost 4 bases to trimming and J lost 5 bases, with 15 bases between them. The CDR3 consists of 15 residues. The data derive from a study of blood T cell repertoires in COVID-19. The wider study: Donors in the United States, Italy and Spain gave samples during acute or convalescent COVID-19. Sources were T cells, B-cell-depleted T cells, or PBMCs; the material itself was cDNA or gDNA.

Source study methods: Reference gene primer amplification yielded estimated nucleated cell counts. Assay: immunoSEQ multiplex PCR; the TCRdb copy retains only in-frame clones and omits some. V and J calls and clone size are those listed in that table; D and trimming were worked out from the DNA. The top ten clones hold about 12% of a sample with some 250,000 clones, approximately 85% of them seen once. The material sequenced was peripheral blood. The sequence was obtained from a man older than 75 with acute or convalescent COVID-19. This sequence joins TRBV5-3 and TRBJ1-4; tentatively, D is TRBD1 (6 bases). TRBV5-3 is recorded as an ORF, its role being uncertain. CDR3 bases: TGTGCCAGAAGCATTCGACAGGACCCAAATGAAAAACTGTTTTTT. Its protein is CARSIRQDPNEKLFF.